This is a list of T cell receptor beta chains from one sample in a study of T cells after yellow fever vaccination. TCRdb used MiXCR to reprocess the 5' RACE reads, holding one entry per CDR3 protein. The table includes 200,000 to 300,000 distinct CDR3 sequences, 6.5% to 7.5% detected once. Sequencing used CD4+ T cells sorted from PBMCs, obtained on the day of the yellow fever booster vaccination. The receptors derive from a man under 40 who received the YFV17D yellow fever vaccine. Each CDR3 is given with its conserved first and last residue. D genes are given only for firm matches. Size values are once, few and many counts, or a class for expanded clones, and some rows have none.

J: TRBJ2-1
V: TRBV20-1
D: TRBD1
size: few
length: 15
CDR3: CSASLSQGAYNEQFF
DNA: TGCAGTGCTAGCCTGTCCCAGGGGGCTTACAATGAGCAGTTCTTC

J: TRBJ2-7
V: TRBV7-7
D: TRBD1
size: many
length: 13
CDR3: CASSPNRGQEQYF
DNA: TGTGCTAGCAGCCCCAACAGGGGGCAAGAGCAGTACTTC

J: TRBJ2-7
V: TRBV6-1
D: TRBD2
size: few
length: 14
CDR3: CASETSGRDYEQYF
DNA: TGTGCCAGCGAGACTAGCGGGAGGGACTACGAGCAGTACTTC

J: TRBJ2-7
V: TRBV5-4
D: TRBD2
size: -
length: 17
CDR3: CASSLAGASGTYYEQYF
DNA: TGTGCCAGCAGCTTGGCTGGGGCAAGCGGGACTTACTACGAGCAGTACTTC

J: TRBJ2-6
V: TRBV7-9
D: TRBD1
size: many
length: 15
CDR3: CASSYRDRRANVLTF
DNA: TGTGCCAGCAGCTACCGGGACAGGCGAGCCAACGTCCTGACTTTC

J: TRBJ2-1
V: TRBV18
D: TRBD2
size: -
length: 15
CDR3: CASSPGLAENNEQFF
DNA: TGTGCCAGCTCACCGGGACTAGCGGAGAACAATGAGCAGTTCTTC

J: TRBJ2-1
V: TRBV5-1
D: -
size: many
length: 17
CDR3: CASSLGGSTSAYNEQFF
DNA: TGCGCCAGCAGCTTGGGGGGGTCCACATCGGCCTACAATGAGCAGTTCTTC

J: TRBJ2-7
V: TRBV7-2
D: -
size: many
length: 12
CDR3: CASRTDSYEQYF
DNA: TGTGCCAGTCGGACAGACTCCTACGAGCAGTACTTC

J: TRBJ2-1
V: TRBV20-1
D: TRBD2
size: many
length: 14
CDR3: CSALAGTTFNEQFF
DNA: TGCAGTGCATTAGCCGGGACTACCTTTAATGAGCAGTTCTTC

J: TRBJ2-3
V: TRBV18
D: TRBD2
size: -
length: 14
CDR3: CASSLTSATDTQYF
DNA: TGTGCCAGCTCCCTTACTAGCGCCACAGATACGCAGTATTTT

J: TRBJ2-4
V: TRBV12-3/TRBV12-4
D: TRBD1
size: few
length: 15
CDR3: CASNLFGQGQNIQYF
DNA: TGTGCCAGCAACCTTTTCGGACAGGGACAAAACATTCAGTACTTC

J: TRBJ2-3
V: TRBV7-3
D: TRBD2
size: many
length: 15
CDR3: CASSLMGGSTDTQYF
DNA: TGTGCCAGCAGCTTAATGGGCGGGAGTACAGATACGCAGTATTTT

J: TRBJ2-2
V: TRBV4-3
D: TRBD2
size: few
length: 18
CDR3: CASSQVGIKGRATGELFF
DNA: TGCGCCAGCAGCCAAGTCGGGATTAAGGGGAGGGCCACCGGGGAGCTGTTTTTT

J: TRBJ2-3
V: TRBV6-1
D: -
size: -
length: 14
CDR3: CASLCWSVPDTQYF
DNA: TGTGCCAGCCTGTGTTGGTCTGTCCCAGATACGCAGTATTTT

J: TRBJ2-1
V: TRBV9
D: TRBD2
size: few
length: 16
CDR3: CASSVEKLAGLNEQFF
DNA: TGTGCCAGCAGCGTAGAGAAGCTAGCGGGCCTCAATGAGCAGTTCTTC

J: TRBJ2-7
V: TRBV20-1
D: TRBD2
size: few
length: 17
CDR3: CSAPNPVGTSGPYEQYF
DNA: TGCAGTGCGCCCAACCCGGTTGGGACTAGCGGGCCCTACGAGCAGTACTTC

J: TRBJ2-7
V: TRBV20-1
D: TRBD2
size: -
length: 16
CDR3: CSATGTSGPSSYEQYF
DNA: TGCAGTGCCACCGGGACTAGCGGACCATCCTCCTACGAGCAGTACTTC

J: TRBJ2-5
V: TRBV12-3/TRBV12-4
D: TRBD1
size: many
length: 14
CDR3: CASSTGGGQETQYF
DNA: TGTGCCAGCAGTACAGGGGGCGGACAAGAGACCCAGTACTTC

J: TRBJ2-7
V: TRBV20-1
D: TRBD1
size: many
length: 13
CDR3: CSATRQGTYEQYF
DNA: TGCAGTGCTACGCGACAGGGTACCTACGAGCAGTACTTC

J: TRBJ2-5
V: TRBV20-1
D: -
size: few
length: 15
CDR3: CSASRPTGYQETQYF
DNA: TGCAGTGCTAGTCGCCCGACGGGGTACCAAGAGACCCAGTACTTC

J: TRBJ2-3
V: TRBV5-1
D: -
size: many
length: 14
CDR3: CASALSGSTDTQYF
DNA: TGCGCCAGCGCCTTAAGCGGCAGCACAGATACGCAGTATTTT

J: TRBJ2-2
V: TRBV5-4
D: -
size: many
length: 14
CDR3: CASSSIPGAGELFF
DNA: TGTGCCAGCAGCTCGATTCCGGGTGCCGGGGAGCTGTTTTTT

J: TRBJ2-7
V: TRBV11-1
D: TRBD1
size: many
length: 18
CDR3: CASSQTRGQGRLSYEQYF
DNA: TGTGCCAGCAGCCAAACCCGCGGACAGGGTCGTCTCTCCTACGAGCAGTACTTC

J: TRBJ2-2
V: TRBV2
D: TRBD2
size: many
length: 14
CDR3: CASRTSANTGELFF
DNA: TGTGCCAGCAGGACTAGCGCGAACACCGGGGAGCTGTTTTTT

J: TRBJ2-1
V: TRBV7-2
D: TRBD1
size: -
length: 15
CDR3: CASSPRTGGGNEQFF
DNA: TGTGCCAGCAGCCCCCGGACAGGGGGAGGCAATGAGCAGTTCTTC

J: TRBJ1-5
V: TRBV12-3/TRBV12-4
D: TRBD1
size: many
length: 14
CDR3: CASSTGTGGQPQHF
DNA: TGTGCCAGCAGCACGGGAACAGGGGGTCAGCCCCAGCATTTT

J: TRBJ2-3
V: TRBV12-3/TRBV12-4
D: -
size: many
length: 15
CDR3: CASSTGTFGTDTQYF
DNA: TGTGCCAGCAGCACCGGGACCTTTGGTACAGATACGCAGTATTTT

J: TRBJ1-1
V: TRBV7-2
D: -
size: many
length: 13
CDR3: CASSRDRNTEAFF
DNA: TGTGCCAGCAGCCGTGACAGGAACACTGAAGCTTTCTTT

J: TRBJ2-7
V: TRBV7-8
D: TRBD1
size: few
length: 15
CDR3: CASSLVGTGEYEQYF
DNA: TGTGCCAGCAGCTTAGTGGGGACAGGGGAATACGAGCAGTACTTC

J: TRBJ2-7
V: TRBV5-1
D: -
size: many
length: 13
CDR3: CASGPGDTYEQYF
DNA: TGCGCCAGCGGGCCAGGTGATACCTACGAGCAGTACTTC

J: TRBJ1-6
V: TRBV10-3
D: -
size: -
length: 14
CDR3: CAISERGAQSPLHF
DNA: TGTGCCATCAGTGAGCGAGGGGCTCAGTCACCCCTCCACTTT

J: TRBJ1-5
V: TRBV12-3/TRBV12-4
D: -
size: -
length: 13
CDR3: CASRYSAGRPQHF
DNA: TGTGCCAGCAGATATTCGGCGGGTCGGCCCCAGCATTTT

J: TRBJ2-1
V: TRBV3-1
D: -
size: many
length: 17
CDR3: CASSQDLGRESYNEQFF
DNA: TGTGCCAGCAGCCAAGATCTCGGCCGGGAGTCCTACAATGAGCAGTTCTTC

J: TRBJ2-7
V: TRBV5-6
D: -
size: many
length: 15
CDR3: CASRHSGTYTYEQYF
DNA: TGTGCCAGCAGGCATTCCGGGACATATACCTACGAGCAGTACTTC

J: TRBJ2-6
V: TRBV7-3
D: -
size: many
length: 18
CDR3: CASSLFPYYSSGANVLTF
DNA: TGTGCCAGCAGCTTATTCCCCTATTACAGCTCTGGGGCCAACGTCCTGACTTTC

J: TRBJ1-1
V: TRBV11-3
D: TRBD1
size: few
length: 15
CDR3: CASSPGQGMNTEAFF
DNA: TGTGCCAGCAGCCCGGGACAGGGTATGAACACTGAAGCTTTCTTT

J: TRBJ2-1
V: TRBV5-1
D: TRBD2
size: -
length: 14
CDR3: CASSSGLAGLEQFF
DNA: TGCGCCAGCAGCTCGGGACTAGCGGGACTTGAGCAGTTCTTC

J: TRBJ2-1
V: TRBV5-1
D: TRBD2
size: few
length: 14
CDR3: CASSLHLAGYEQFF
DNA: TGCGCCAGCAGCTTGCATCTAGCGGGCTATGAGCAGTTCTTC

J: TRBJ2-5
V: TRBV7-3
D: TRBD1
size: few
length: 15
CDR3: CASSLSAGGFETQYF
DNA: TGTGCCAGCAGCTTATCGGCAGGGGGCTTTGAGACCCAGTACTTC

J: TRBJ2-1
V: TRBV9
D: -
size: few
length: 15
CDR3: CASSRERTGYNEQFF
DNA: TGTGCCAGCAGCCGAGAGAGGACCGGATACAATGAGCAGTTCTTC

J: TRBJ2-3
V: TRBV5-1
D: -
size: many
length: 13
CDR3: CASSPAVLDTQYF
DNA: TGCGCCAGCAGCCCGGCCGTGCTTGATACGCAGTATTTT

J: TRBJ2-7
V: TRBV6-5
D: TRBD1
size: many
length: 14
CDR3: CASSYLGQGYEQYF
DNA: TGTGCCAGCAGTTACTTGGGACAGGGCTACGAGCAGTACTTC

J: TRBJ2-2
V: TRBV5-1
D: TRBD2
size: -
length: 16
CDR3: CATPRETSGSSRELFF
DNA: TGCGCCACCCCCCGGGAAACTAGCGGGAGTAGCCGGGAGCTGTTTTTT

J: TRBJ2-7
V: TRBV7-8
D: TRBD1
size: -
length: 18
CDR3: CASSRVGTGGQIRYEQYF
DNA: TGTGCCAGCAGCCGCGTCGGTACAGGGGGACAAATCCGATACGAGCAGTACTTC

J: TRBJ2-5
V: TRBV7-2
D: TRBD2
size: many
length: 16
CDR3: CASSLGPSGRRETQYF
DNA: TGTGCCAGCAGCTTAGGCCCTAGCGGGAGGAGAGAGACCCAGTACTTC

J: TRBJ2-3
V: TRBV3-1
D: TRBD1
size: many
length: 16
CDR3: CASSQQDRAYTDTQYF
DNA: TGTGCCAGCAGCCAACAGGACAGGGCCTACACAGATACGCAGTATTTT

J: TRBJ2-5
V: TRBV18
D: -
size: many
length: 13
CDR3: CASSPGQQETQYF
DNA: TGTGCCAGCTCACCCGGACAACAAGAGACCCAGTACTTC

J: TRBJ2-7
V: TRBV19
D: TRBD2
size: few
length: 14
CDR3: CASRPGGGVYEQYF
DNA: TGTGCCAGCCGGCCCGGGGGGGGGGTCTACGAGCAGTACTTC

J: TRBJ1-6
V: TRBV5-5
D: TRBD1
size: -
length: 15
CDR3: CASSLGQGENSPLHF
DNA: TGTGCCAGCAGCCTTGGACAGGGGGAGAATTCACCCCTCCACTTT